This T cell receptor beta chain came from a study of cytomegalovirus exposure and HLA in healthy donors. Whole-study results and caveats: The authors listed over 150 TCR beta chains as cytomegalovirus-associated. The CMV antigen specificity of a few CMV-associated chains was confirmed through in vitro analysis. TCR sequences were mostly rare, though some public TCRs occurred in many donors. Subsequent analysis found a tendency for first-cohort TCR clusters to co-occur within the roughly 130 validation repertoires.

The length of the CDR3 is 14 residues. V was shortened by 5 bases and J by 1 base, with 8 bases between the two germline ends. Germline V lookup: CDR1 SGHAT, CDR2 FQDESV (reference sequence). Regarding this clone: Its antigen remains unknown.

Generated by immunoSEQ multiplex PCR, the TCRdb table keeps only in-frame clones and is missing some. The repertoire consists of over 150,000 clones, with 85% occurring once and the leading ten covering roughly 15%. The sample comprised PBMCs. The chain couples TRBV11-1 to TRBJ2-2; D is perhaps TRBD1 (5 bases). The TCR originated in a young man in good health and CMV-seropositive. The CDR3 DNA reads as TGTGCCAGCAGCCCTACAGGGAACACCGGGGAGCTGTTTTTT. It translates to CASSPTGNTGELFF. Based on the CDR3 plus reference TRBV11-1 and TRBJ2-2, the full variable domain is EAEVAQSPRYKITEKSQAVAFWCDPISGHATLYWYRQILGQGPELLVQFQDESVVDDSQLPKDRFSAERLKGVDSTLKIQPAELGDSAMYLCASSPTGNTGELFFGEGSRLTVL.